These T cell receptor beta chains were read from a single sample in a study of regulatory T cells in long-lasting Graves disease. TCRdb itself ran the multiplex PCR reads through MiXCR, one entry per CDR3 protein. The data contain about 310,000 distinct CDR3 sequences, approximately 20% of them singletons. The source material was peripheral blood mononuclear cells (PBMCs), sampled when the disease was refractory, from a patient treated with antithyroid drugs. Every receptor here comes from a female donor with Graves disease. Both conserved end residues are part of each CDR3. The D gene is left open where the match is weak. The listing skips clone size in some rows; elsewhere it reads once, few, many or a size class.

CASSSASVPGYTF	TGTGCCAGTAGTAGTGCGTCAGTCCCTGGCTACACCTTC	TRBV19	NA	NA	TRBJ1-2	13
CASSQGAQGEQFF	TGCGCCAGCAGCCAGGGGGCCCAGGGTGAGCAGTTCTTC	TRBV4-1	NA	NA	TRBJ2-1	13
CASSRQGGTGLEQYF	TGTGCCAGCAGCAGACAAGGGGGAACTGGGCTCGAGCAGTACTTC	TRBV7-2	NA	few	TRBJ2-7	15
CASSVEMNPIAGELFF	TGTGCCAGCAGCGTAGAGATGAACCCCATCGCCGGGGAGCTGTTTTTT	TRBV9	NA	NA	TRBJ2-2	16
CASSLAGLAGHSYEQYF	TGTGCCAGCAGCTTAGCGGGACTAGCGGGCCATTCCTACGAGCAGTACTTC	TRBV11-3	TRBD2	many	TRBJ2-7	17
CSARVGREWTEAFF	TGCAGTGCTAGAGTCGGCAGGGAATGGACTGAAGCTTTCTTT	TRBV20-1	NA	many	TRBJ1-1	14
CSAITQTSGNTGELFF	TGCAGTGCCATCACCCAGACTAGCGGTAACACCGGGGAGCTGTTTTTT	TRBV20-1	TRBD2	NA	TRBJ2-2	16
CASRDSGVGNIQYF	TGTGCCAGCAGGGACTCCGGAGTGGGAAACATTCAGTACTTC	TRBV28	NA	many	TRBJ2-4	14
CASSLFWTAENTGELLF	TGTGCCAGCAGCCTCTTTTGGACAGCGGAGAACACCGGGGAGCTGTTATTT	TRBV6-1	NA	NA	TRBJ2-2	17
CTSSLGQGTYEQYF	TGTACCAGCAGCTTAGGACAGGGGACCTACGAGCAGTACTTC	TRBV7-8	TRBD1	few	TRBJ2-7	14
CASSNPWGAYEQYF	TGTGCCAGCAGCAACCCATGGGGTGCCTACGAGCAGTACTTC	TRBV28	NA	many	TRBJ2-7	14
CATSRDPLYSSSYNSPLHF	TGTGCCACCAGCAGAGATCCATTGTACTCGAGCTCCTATAATTCACCCCTCCACTTT	TRBV15	NA	many	TRBJ1-6	19
CASSSTGAEETQYF	TGTGCCAGCAGTTCTACAGGGGCCGAAGAGACCCAGTACTTC	TRBV28	TRBD1	many	TRBJ2-5	14
CASSSTGGETQYF	TGTGCCAGCAGTTCTACGGGGGGAGAGACCCAGTACTTC	TRBV6-5	TRBD2	many	TRBJ2-5	13
CASSDDLGYNQPQHF	TGTGCCAGCAGTGATGATTTAGGGTACAATCAGCCCCAGCATTTT	TRBV2	NA	many	TRBJ1-5	15
CASSLAGTVNTEAFF	TGTGCCAGCAGCTTAGCGGGGACGGTGAACACTGAAGCTTTCTTT	TRBV7-9	NA	many	TRBJ1-1	15
CASSYLTGSYEQYF	TGTGCCAGCAGTTACTTGACAGGCTCCTACGAGCAGTACTTC	TRBV6-2/TRBV6-3	NA	few	TRBJ2-7	14
CASSLSSGSLYEQYF	TGTGCCAGCAGCCTCTCTAGCGGGAGTTTGTACGAGCAGTACTTC	TRBV27	TRBD2	NA	TRBJ2-7	15
CSARRWDRVDEQYF	TGCAGTGCAAGACGGTGGGACAGGGTGGACGAGCAGTACTTC	TRBV20-1	TRBD1	NA	TRBJ2-7	14
CSVENFVRGYTEAFF	TGCAGCGTTGAAAATTTTGTAAGAGGGTACACTGAAGCTTTCTTT	TRBV29-1	NA	few	TRBJ1-1	15
CASSSGTGGHTGELFF	TGTGCCAGCAGCTCAGGGACAGGGGGACACACCGGGGAGCTGTTTTTT	TRBV12-3/TRBV12-4	TRBD1	NA	TRBJ2-2	16
CATSRAGGNQPQHF	TGTGCCACCAGCAGAGCGGGGGGCAATCAGCCCCAGCATTTT	TRBV15	NA	NA	TRBJ1-5	14
CASSLGLAGSEQYF	TGCGCCAGCAGCTTGGGTCTAGCGGGAAGCGAGCAGTACTTC	TRBV5-1	TRBD2	few	TRBJ2-7	14
CSASGVRLAGSYEQYF	TGCAGTGCTAGTGGGGTGCGGCTAGCGGGCTCCTACGAGCAGTACTTC	TRBV20-1	TRBD2	NA	TRBJ2-7	16
CATSRGSGASQETQYF	TGTGCCACCAGCAGAGGATCGGGGGCCAGCCAAGAGACCCAGTACTTC	TRBV15	NA	many	TRBJ2-5	16
CASSYRGTSYEQYF	TGTGCCAGCAGTTACAGGGGTACCTCCTACGAGCAGTACTTC	TRBV6-5	NA	few	TRBJ2-7	14
CASSAGWSNEKLFF	TGTGCCAGCAGTGCAGGGTGGTCGAATGAAAAACTGTTTTTT	TRBV12-3/TRBV12-4	NA	many	TRBJ1-4	14